This T cell receptor beta chain was sequenced in a study of T cell responses to AZD1222 COVID-19 vaccine. The V and J ends lost 2 bases and 1 base, in that order; junction bases with no gene match: 3. The CDR3 has 16 residues. Germline V gene sequence: CDR1 MGHRA, CDR2 YSYEKL. Findings of the study overall: The donor cohort was predominantly white British with a female majority, and clonal diversity may have been underestimated. Variant regions that are unmutated are reportedly the target of nearly half of spike-specific TCRs. Spike-specific TCR breadth and depth rose after two AZD1222 doses.

Some clones are missing from TCRdb's copy, which holds only in-frame ones; the method was immunoSEQ multiplex PCR. The sample records under 130,000 clones, 90% to 95% being singletons. The table lists this clone with a count of one. The antigen is undetermined. This rearrangement joins TRBV4-1 to TRBJ1-5, with 9 nucleotides matching TRBD1. The receptor comes from an adult in good health. The sequencing used peripheral blood, collected on day 0 of AZD1222 vaccination. The CDR3 region is CASSQPTGGSNQPQHF. In DNA form, the CDR3 reads TGCGCCAGCAGCCAACCGACAGGGGGAAGCAATCAGCCCCAGCATTTT.